This T cell receptor beta chain originates from a study of technical replicates of blood from a handful of donors. The assay was immunoSEQ multiplex PCR, and TCRdb's table has in-frame clones only and misses some. The sample yields 90,000 to 100,000 clones, approximately 95% seen once. V lost 0 bases and J lost 7; bases outside the gene matches: 7. The length of the CDR3 is 16 residues. Germline CDR1 SGDLS, CDR2 YYNGEE. Sequenced input: T cells isolated from PBMCs. The TCR was taken from a human donor in good health. This chain joins TRBV9 and TRBJ2-7, with 13 positions matching TRBD2. The CDR3 spells CASSVAPGLAGIEQYF. The CDR3 DNA follows: TGTGCCAGCAGCGTAGCTCCGGGACTAGCGGGAATTGAGCAGTACTTC.